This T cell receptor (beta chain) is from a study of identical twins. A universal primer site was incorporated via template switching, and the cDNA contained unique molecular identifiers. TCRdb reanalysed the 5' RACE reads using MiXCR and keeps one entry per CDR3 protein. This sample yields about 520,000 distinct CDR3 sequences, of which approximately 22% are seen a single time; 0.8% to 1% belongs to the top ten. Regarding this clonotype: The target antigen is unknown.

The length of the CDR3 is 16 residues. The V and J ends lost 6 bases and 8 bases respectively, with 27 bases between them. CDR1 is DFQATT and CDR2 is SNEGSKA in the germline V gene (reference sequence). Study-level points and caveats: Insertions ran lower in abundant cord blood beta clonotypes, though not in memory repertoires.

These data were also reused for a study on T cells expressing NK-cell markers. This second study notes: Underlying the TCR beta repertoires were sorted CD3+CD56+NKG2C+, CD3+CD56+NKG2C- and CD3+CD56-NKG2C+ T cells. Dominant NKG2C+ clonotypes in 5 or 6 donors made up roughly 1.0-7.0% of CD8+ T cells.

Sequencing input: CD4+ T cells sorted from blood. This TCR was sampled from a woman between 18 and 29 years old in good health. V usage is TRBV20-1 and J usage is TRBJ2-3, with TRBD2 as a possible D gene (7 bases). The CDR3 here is CSAPNNKGGGYGTQYF. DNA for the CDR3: TGCAGTGCGCCCAACAATAAAGGGGGGGGATACGGTACGCAGTATTTT.